This T cell receptor beta chain emerged from a study of blood T cell repertoires in COVID-19 (TCRdb year 2020). Regarding the complete study: Samples covering the acute and convalescent phases of COVID-19 were provided by collaborators in the United States, Italy and Spain. The samples were drawn from the first 160 participants of the ongoing ImmuneRACE study and from 1,254 subjects provided by 6 global collaborators. The dataset comprised deeply sampled blood TCRbeta repertoires from subjects exposed to, actively infected with, or recovered from COVID-19. Where available, HLA class I and class II types were taken from metadata supplied by the sample provider and were not determined by assay-based typing. The prospective study material was composed of cDNA or gDNA derived from T cells, B-cell-depleted T cells, or PBMCs. Sample metadata almost always included a de-identified subject ID, COVID-19 status, age in years and sex. The repertoires were released in a freely available public database meant as a resource for research on the immune response to SARS-CoV-2. General conclusions and limits of the study: How much clinical and demographic metadata was included differed by source and by participant, and the metadata was provided uncurated.

TCRbeta CDR3 regions were amplified from genomic DNA using the immunoSEQ Assay, a bias-controlled multiplex PCR. Per the authors' processing: The number of nucleated cells in each sample was estimated by amplification of reference gene primers within the assay. Sequence reads were collapsed and filtered to measure the absolute abundance of every unique TCRbeta CDR3 rearrangement. Productive Simpson clonality was computed per sample as the square root of Simpson's diversity index over productive rearrangements. Drawn from immuneACCESS, this table holds only the in-frame rearrangements with V and J called that TCRdb kept. Clones are partly lost; checked studies trace under half to an unresolved V gene and leave the rest unexplained. V and J calls and clone size are given by that table; D and trimming were obtained from the DNA. The sample table lists about 150,000 clones, 84% of them with a count of one. The top ten clones comprise 4.5% to 6% of the sample.

For this clone: It has no known antigen specificity. The record has no base qualities; no much larger clone is one base away.

Participants in the prospective study were aged roughly 18 to 100 years, lived in some 24 United States geographic areas, and enrolled through a virtual design. In the prospective study, cohorts were assigned on the basis of participant-reported clinical history obtained from a screening survey and a study questionnaire. Exposed participants had been in contact with someone with a PCR-confirmed or clinician-diagnosed COVID-19 case within 2 weeks of study entry. Mobile phlebotomists in the prospective study collected whole blood, serum and a nasopharyngeal or oropharyngeal swab from every participant. Additional blood draws and questionnaires over a roughly two-month period could optionally be provided by prospective study participants. Prospective study blood samples were shipped either frozen or at room temperature before DNA extraction. The clonotype was recovered from a woman aged 45-65 years who had been exposed to COVID-19. Sequencing was done on a sample of PBMCs or T cells enriched from blood (not recorded which).

The CDR3 in this case is CASSLDRGAGAYTQYF. The DNA reads TGTGCCAGCAGCTTAGATCGAGGCGCGGGGGCTTATACGCAGTATTTT. The V gene is TRBV11-2 and the J gene is TRBJ2-3; the D gene is perhaps TRBD2, from 7 matching bases. Sequences SGHAT (CDR1) and FQNNGV (CDR2) are obtained from the germline V gene. Deletion took 0 bases off V and 7 bases off J, with a span of 17 bases between the germline ends. The CDR3, cysteine through phenylalanine, is 16 amino acids long. Only the CDR3 portion is preserved as DNA: 48 bases, with reading frame beginning at the first base.